The entry below describes one T cell receptor (beta chain). Its antigen is still unknown. TRB rearrangements spanning V, D and J were amplified using mixed TRB-A/B primers. TCRdb processed the multiplex PCR reads anew with MiXCR; each CDR3 protein has one entry. Of about 900 distinct CDR3 sequences listed, 25% to 35% are singletons. This entry is derived from a study of T cell repertoires in aging, cancer and after chemotherapy. Study conclusions and caveats: Immunological memory after chemotherapy cannot be judged from the repertoire data. Across the chemotherapy interval, each cancer cohort showed higher median generation probability, suggesting thymic rebound.

TCR beta rearrangements were amplified from peripheral blood genomic DNA. V dropped 5 bases and J dropped 10 bases, with 19 bases sitting between them. CDR3 length equals 14 residues. From germline, CDR1 is KGHDR and CDR2 SFDVKD. The receptor was isolated from a human donor with a solid tumor. The rearrangement joins TRBV24-1 to TRBJ1-1; D uncertain. The sequenced material came from blood. In DNA form, the CDR3 reads TGTGCCACCAGTGCATCCTCATGGCCGGTCGGAGCTTTCTTT. This codes for CATSASSWPVGAFF.